A single sample gave rise to the 10 T cell receptor beta chains below, sequenced in a study of cytomegalovirus exposure and HLA in healthy donors. PCR amplification relied on 60 Vbeta primers (plus 13 Jbeta primers). Data came from immunoSEQ multiplex PCR; TCRdb stores just in-frame clones and leaves some out. Here the sample spans about 190,000 clones, 79% being singletons. Source material: PBMCs. All receptors derive from a woman between 18 and 30 years old in good health and CMV-seronegative.

The DNA of the CDR3 is TGTGCCAGCAGCTTGGGACAGGGCAGAAACACCATATATTTT. Protein product: CASSLGQGRNTIYF. The chain carries TRBV5-6 and TRBJ1-3; 7 positions agree with TRBD1. J gave up 5 bases and V 0 bases, and 2 bases lay outside the gene matches. Per germline, CDR1 SGHDT and CDR2 YYEEEE. The CDR3 has 14 amino acids.

The rearrangement links TRBV14 to TRBJ2-7, with D perhaps TRBD2 (5 bases). The CDR3 is made up of 13 amino acids. V lost 1 base and J lost 9, with 13 bases in between. Germline assignment: CDR1 SGHDN and CDR2 FVKESK. CDR3 DNA sequence: TGTGCCAGCAGCCAAGCACGGACGGGATTGCAGTACTTC. It is translated as CASSQARTGLQYF.

The chain is built from TRBV19 and TRBJ2-1; D might be TRBD2 (6 bases). CDR1 LNHDA and CDR2 SQIVND come from the germline V gene (reference sequence). This CDR3 contains 16 residues. V lost 7 bases and J lost 0, with 16 bases in between. For the CDR3, the DNA is TGTGCCAGTACCGAACTCTCCGGGAGCTCCTACAATGAGCAGTTCTTC. This translates into CASTELSGSSYNEQFF. Full variable domain (remainder filled in from reference TRBV19 and TRBJ2-1): DGGITQSPKYLFRKEGQNVTLSCEQNLNHDAMYWYRQDPGQGLRLIYYSQIVNDFQKGDIAEGYSVSREKKESFPLTVTSAQKNPTAFYLCASTELSGSSYNEQFFGPGTRLTVL.

The chain is built from TRBV6-6 and TRBJ2-5; TRBD1 is a possible D gene (5 bases). The V end was cut by 2 bases, the J end by 4 bases, with 11 bases between. The CDR3 contains 14 residues. CDR1 and CDR2 from the germline V gene are MNHNY and SVGAGI (reference sequence). Here the CDR3 reads CASSYQGGGETQYF. CDR3 nucleotides: TGTGCCAGCAGTTACCAGGGTGGTGGAGAGACCCAGTACTTC.

The chain is built from TRBV2 and TRBJ1-3; 7 bases line up with TRBD1. Germline CDR1 reads SNHLY; CDR2 reads FYNNEI. V trimming: 4 bases; J trimming: 4 bases; junction bases outside the gene matches: 7. The CDR3 runs 15 residues. CDR3 sequence (DNA): TGTGCCAGCAGTGGATCCAGGGGGGTCGGAAACACCATATATTTT. It is translated as CASSGSRGVGNTIYF.

In its sample, this clone was seen a few times. This chain joins TRBV4-2 and TRBJ2-3; TRBD2 matches at 14 bases. V shed 2 bases, J shed 5 bases, and the junction held 6 bases outside the gene matches. There are 17 residues in the CDR3. CDR1 is LGHNA, CDR2 YNFKEQ, per germline. CDR3 sequence: CASSQPSGLAGGDTQYF. In DNA, the CDR3 is TGTGCCAGCAGCCAACCATCCGGACTAGCGGGAGGAGATACGCAGTATTTT.

V usage is TRBV5-1 and J usage is TRBJ2-1; 10 bases match TRBD1. From germline, CDR1 is SGHRS and CDR2 YFSETQ. The CDR3 length is 16 residues. V gave up 2 bases and J gave up 9 bases; unmatched junction bases: 11. The CDR3 DNA sequence: TGCGCCAGCAGCTTCGGACGGACAGGGGGGCAGGCTGAGCAGTTCTTC. It yields the protein CASSFGRTGGQAEQFF.

This clone has a single count. The V call is TRBV7-2, the J call TRBJ1-1; 8 nucleotides align to TRBD1. The CDR3 sequence is 13 residues long. CDR1 is SGHTA and CDR2 is FQGNSA in the germline V gene. J gave up 13 bases and V 4 bases, and 11 bases lay outside the gene matches. The CDR3: CASSSGGWSQGFF. The CDR3 region has the DNA TGTGCCAGCAGCTCAGGGGGCTGGTCTCAGGGTTTCTTT.

The chain employs TRBV2 and TRBJ1-4; D may be TRBD1 (5 bases). The CDR3 totals 14 residues. Germline-derived CDR1 and CDR2 are SNHLY and FYNNEI. V was clipped by 5 bases and J by 2 bases, with 9 bases between them. The CDR3 loop is CASSQGSTNEKLFF. In DNA form, the CDR3 reads TGTGCCAGCAGTCAGGGAAGCACTAATGAAAAACTGTTTTTT. The variable domain in full, completed from reference TRBV2 and TRBJ1-4, reads EPEVTQTPSHQVTQMGQEVILRCVPISNHLYFYWYRQILGQKVEFLVSFYNNEISEKSEIFDDQFSVERPDGSNFTLKIRSTKLEDSAMYFCASSQGSTNEKLFFGSGTQLSVL.

This rearrangement joins TRBV5-1 to TRBJ2-1; D unresolved. The V gene lost 0 bases and the J gene lost 8 bases, with 6 bases spanning the gap. The germline V gene encodes CDR1 SGHRS and CDR2 YFSETQ. The CDR3 length is 12 residues. Written as DNA, the CDR3 is TGCGCCAGCAGCTTGGGGCAATATGAGCAGTTCTTC. Translation gives CASSLGQYEQFF.